Presented here are 3 T cell receptor beta chains from one specimen sequenced in a study of shared clonotypes between healthy human individuals. Naive CD8 cells lacked CD45RO and underwent positive selection for CCR7, leaving out terminally differentiated effector memory CD45RA+ cells. This table comes from immunoSEQ multiplex PCR, and its TCRdb copy is limited to in-frame clones, with some not included. The top ten hold around 1.7% of the sample, which has 2 million to 2.5 million clones, 93% seen once. The sequenced material came from naive CD8+ T cells from PBMCs. Receptors originate from a man aged 18 to 29 in good health. Some clones in this sample may be carry-over from other donors' samples.

The genes are TRBV21-1 and TRBJ2-7. TRBV21-1 is assigned pseudogene status. This CDR3 comprises 11 residues. The CDR3 sequence: CASSNVGEQYF. The CDR3 DNA reads as TGTGCCAGCAGCAACGTGGGCGAGCAGTACTTC.

The CDR3 region is CAWSIIWWRDSGGTNTEAFF. In DNA form, the CDR3 reads TGTGCCTGGAGTATCATCTGGTGGAGGGACAGCGGGGGGACGAACACTGAAGCTTTCTTT. This chain joins TRBV30 and TRBJ1-1; 7 bases are shared with TRBD1. Germline assignment: CDR1 GTSNPN and CDR2 SVGIG (reference sequence). J gave up 1 base and V 2 bases, and 22 bases lay outside the gene matches. CDR3 length equals 20 residues.

This sequence joins TRBV7-9 and TRBJ2-1, with TRBD2 identical over 7 bases. The CDR3 sequence is 14 residues long. Germline-derived CDR1 and CDR2 are SEHNR and FQNEAQ (reference sequence). Losses at the gene ends were 5 bases for V and 4 bases for J; bases not matched to a gene: 5. The CDR3 spells CASSISGDYNEQFF. CDR3 coding DNA: TGTGCCAGCAGCATAAGCGGGGATTACAATGAGCAGTTCTTC.